This record covers a single TCR beta chain. V lost 5 bases and J 2 bases, leaving 15 bases between the germline ends. Germline lookup yields CDR1 SGHAT and CDR2 FQNNGV. The CDR3 totals 15 residues. This sample was taken from a study of cytomegalovirus exposure and HLA in healthy donors. Produced via immunoSEQ multiplex PCR; TCRdb's table is partial and in-frame only. The table shows approximately 150,000 clones, with about 83% occurring only once. The specimen sequenced was PBMCs. The V call is TRBV11-2, the J call TRBJ1-2; the D gene is possibly TRBD1 (6 bases). The clonotype was recovered from a woman under 40 in good health and CMV-seronegative. The CDR3 region has the DNA TGTGCCAGCAGCGTACAGGGCGGTCTGAACTATGGCTACACCTTC. Protein product: CASSVQGGLNYGYTF.